What follows describes a single T cell receptor beta chain. Its specificity is unknown. In the same sample, other DNA sequences code for this CDR3. The ends were cut back, 2 bases at V and 2 bases at J, with 7 bases in the middle. Germline lookup yields CDR1 MNHEY and CDR2 SMNVEV (reference sequence). This CDR3 region has 14 residues. This entry is derived from a study of OX40 agonist ivuxolimab in advanced cancers. Study as a whole: With a range of roughly 20 to 80, age averaged 60 years, and about 82% were male. General study results and limits: Antigen specificity was not determined for the expanded peripheral T cells.

Sequencing was performed with immunoSEQ multiplex PCR; in TCRdb, only in-frame clones are kept and a portion is missing. The sample lists fewer than 100,000 clones; 93% were seen once. The TCR comes from an adult with an advanced solid tumor such as melanoma, head and neck, liver or kidney cancer. The specimen was CD4+ or CD8+ T cells sorted from blood, collected in a trial of the OX40 agonist ivuxolimab. The chain carries TRBV27 and TRBJ2-1, with TRBD2 as a possible D gene (6 bases). The CDR3: CASSLGGAYNEQFF. CDR3 sequence (DNA): TGTGCCAGCAGTTTAGGCGGGGCCTACAATGAGCAGTTCTTC.